Only a few counts were recorded for the clone carrying this T cell receptor beta chain. Its antigen is unidentified. Other DNA variants within this sample encode the same CDR3. The sample originates from a study of radiotherapy plus CTLA-4 blockade in lung cancer. About the research overall: An objective response was seen in around 17% of patients, and disease control in around 31%.

The table came from immunoSEQ multiplex PCR; TCRdb's copy has only in-frame clones and leaves some out. The sample consists of roughly 80,000 clones, around 78% of them appearing once. Study-level findings and limits: According to reports, early shifts in blood T cell clones, alongside interferon-beta, forecast response most accurately. Radiotherapy was combined with ipilimumab, and tumor-derived TCR clones then expanded in blood.

Sample: peripheral blood, taken from a patient treated with radiotherapy plus ipilimumab. The TCR was taken from a human donor with non-small cell lung cancer who had a partial response to radiotherapy plus ipilimumab. Some clones in this sample may be carry-over from other donors' samples.

The DNA for the CDR3 is TGTGCCAGCAGCCTTGGACAGGGTGATGCCGGAAACACCATATATTTT. Its translation: CASSLGQGDAGNTIYF. The chain has TRBV13 and TRBJ1-3; TRBD1 matches 8 bases. The junction had 10 bases not matched to a gene; V was cut back by 5 bases and J by 4 bases. This CDR3 has 16 amino acids. Germline V gene data show CDR1 as PRHDT and CDR2 as FYEKMQ (reference sequence).